The 10 T cell receptor beta chains below all came from one sample that was sequenced in a study of blood T cell repertoires in COVID-19. TCRdb's copy holds only in-frame clones and misses some; the assay was immunoSEQ multiplex PCR. Here the sample spans about 160,000 clones, around 87% being singletons. Material: peripheral blood. The receptor set was obtained from a woman between 70 and 85 years old with COVID-19, enrolled during active disease.

This rearrangement joins TRBV5-6 to TRBJ1-1, with a weak D call TRBD1 (5 bases). Trimming removed 7 bases at V and 2 bases at J, with 18 bases between. Germline V gene sequence: CDR1 SGHDT, CDR2 YYEEEE. This CDR3 contains 15 residues. DNA of the CDR3: TGTGCCAGCTACGATGGGCCAGGGATTAACACTGAAGCTTTCTTT. This translates into CASYDGPGINTEAFF.

V usage is TRBV6-1 and J usage is TRBJ2-3; TRBD1 matches at 8 bases. J lost 4 bases, V lost 4 bases, and 13 bases had no gene match. Germline-derived CDR1 and CDR2 are MNHNS and SASEGT. The CDR3 sequence is 17 residues long. The CDR3 region is CASSGGRLDRDPDTQYF. CDR3 DNA: TGTGCCAGCAGTGGAGGGCGGTTGGACAGGGATCCAGATACGCAGTATTTT.

The chain carries TRBV10-3 and TRBJ2-7; 14 nucleotides align to TRBD2. The CDR3 is made up of 14 amino acids. Germline V gene data show CDR1 as ENHRY and CDR2 as SYGVKD. Trimming at V came to 7 bases and at J to 6 bases, leaving 5 bases not matched to a gene. The CDR3 sequence is CAINPTSGGAEQYF. Here the CDR3 DNA reads TGTGCCATCAACCCGACTAGCGGGGGGGCCGAGCAGTACTTC.

The chain links TRBV11-2 to TRBJ2-2, with 8 bases matching TRBD1. Unmatched junction bases numbered 6, after V lost 4 bases and J lost 5 bases. From germline, CDR1 is SGHAT and CDR2 FQNNGV. This CDR3 has 15 amino acids. The CDR3 protein is CASSSTGGFTGELFF. The CDR3, as DNA: TGTGCCAGCAGCTCCACAGGGGGGTTTACCGGGGAGCTGTTTTTT.

The chain has TRBV20-1 and TRBJ1-2; D possibly corresponds to TRBD1 (5 bases). CDR1 is DFQATT, CDR2 SNEGSKA, per germline (reference sequence). The CDR3 is 11 amino acids. V lost 8 bases and J 7 bases, leaving 14 bases between the germline ends. CDR3 in amino acids: CSTPGDGGYTF. Written as DNA, the CDR3 is TGCAGTACCCCGGGGGACGGTGGCTACACCTTC.

V usage is TRBV4-1 and J usage is TRBJ2-4; 14 bases map to TRBD2. V trimming: 0 bases; J trimming: 4 bases; junction bases outside the gene matches: 11. The CDR3 loop spans 20 amino acids. Germline assignment: CDR1 MGHRA and CDR2 YSYEKL. The CDR3 DNA sequence: TGCGCCAGCAGCCAAGATAATGACCCCCGACTAGCGGGGGGGAAAAACATTCAGTACTTC. This codes for CASSQDNDPRLAGGKNIQYF.

The gene calls are TRBV5-1 and TRBJ2-1; TRBD2 aligns across 12 bases. V shed 4 bases, J shed 4 bases, and the junction held 6 bases outside the gene matches. The germline V gene encodes CDR1 SGHRS and CDR2 YFSETQ. The CDR3 totals 16 residues. The CDR3 sequence: CASSRTSGAPYNEQFF. The CDR3 region has the DNA TGCGCCAGCAGCCGGACTAGCGGGGCCCCTTACAATGAGCAGTTCTTC.

This chain joins TRBV7-9 and TRBJ2-1; 12 bases fit TRBD2. Germline V lookup: CDR1 SEHNR, CDR2 FQNEAQ (reference sequence). V gave up 2 bases and J gave up 13 bases; unmatched junction bases: 9. The CDR3 extends over 15 amino acids. CDR3 nucleotides: TGTGCCAGCAGCTTATCTAGCGGGGGGGCTGTAGGACAGTTCTTC. Protein: CASSLSSGGAVGQFF.

The chain uses TRBV2 and TRBJ2-5, with D possibly matching TRBD1 (6 bases). CDR1 SNHLY and CDR2 FYNNEI come from the germline V gene. The CDR3 extends over 12 amino acids. V shed 7 bases and J shed 5 bases, with 11 bases lying between them. The DNA of the CDR3 is TGTGCCAGCATGGGGGCTGAGGAGACCCAGTACTTC. Translation: CASMGAEETQYF.

This chain uses TRBV19 with TRBJ1-6; a possible D gene is TRBD1 (6 bases). From germline, CDR1 is LNHDA and CDR2 SQIVND (reference sequence). Trimming took off 2 bases at V and 7 bases at J, with 9 bases between the two ends. This CDR3 spans 14 amino acids. The CDR3 bases are TGTGCCAGTAGTATAAGGGACACAAATTCACCCCTCCACTTT. It specifies CASSIRDTNSPLHF. The variable domain in full, completed from reference TRBV19 and TRBJ1-6, reads DGGITQSPKYLFRKEGQNVTLSCEQNLNHDAMYWYRQDPGQGLRLIYYSQIVNDFQKGDIAEGYSVSREKKESFPLTVTSAQKNPTAFYLCASSIRDTNSPLHFGNGTRLTVT.